This T cell receptor beta chain was identified during a study of blood T cell repertoires in COVID-19. TCRdb keeps only in-frame clones here, not all; method: immunoSEQ multiplex PCR. The table has 100,000 to 150,000 clones, roughly 87% seen once. From germline, CDR1 is LNHDA and CDR2 SQIVND (reference sequence). The CDR3 spans 18 residues. The V segment lost 5 bases and the J segment 0 bases; nucleotides outside the gene matches: 8. The V gene is TRBV19, the J gene TRBJ2-1; 12 nucleotides match TRBD2. Sequences were obtained from peripheral blood. The sequence derives from a woman aged 80 or over with acute or convalescent COVID-19. The chain's CDR3 is CASSALAGGLSSYNEQFF. The CDR3 nucleotides are TGTGCCAGTAGTGCACTAGCGGGGGGCCTTAGCTCCTACAATGAGCAGTTCTTC.